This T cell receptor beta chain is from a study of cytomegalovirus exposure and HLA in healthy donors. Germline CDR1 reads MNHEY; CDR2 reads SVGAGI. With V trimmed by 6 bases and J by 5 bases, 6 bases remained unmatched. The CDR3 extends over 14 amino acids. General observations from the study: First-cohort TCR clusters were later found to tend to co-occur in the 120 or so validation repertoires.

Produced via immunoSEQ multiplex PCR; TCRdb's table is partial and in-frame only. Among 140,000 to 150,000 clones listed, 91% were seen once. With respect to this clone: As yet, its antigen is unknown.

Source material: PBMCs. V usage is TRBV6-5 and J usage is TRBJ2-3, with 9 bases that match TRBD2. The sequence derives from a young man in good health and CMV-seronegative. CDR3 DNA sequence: TGTGCCAGCAGACGAGCGGGGGGTAAAGATACGCAGTATTTT. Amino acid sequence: CASRRAGGKDTQYF.